These 21 T cell receptor beta chains were sequenced from one sample in a study of read filtering for tumor transcriptome and immune sequencing. Molecular barcoded adaptors covering alpha/delta and beta/gamma chains were used on 400 to 450 ng RNA. In TCRdb, the reads were re-called with MiXCR into one record per CDR3 protein. The sample comprises more than 70,000 distinct CDR3 sequences, roughly a fifth of which are singletons, and about an eighth rests with the top ten. Sample: a population of CD138-negative cells sorted from bone marrow. All receptors derive from a donor at least 40 years old with multiple myeloma.

This clonotype was seen more than once but under ten times. A much larger clonotype is one base distant, so this may be a read error. The rearrangement joins TRBV28 to TRBJ2-3, with TRBD1 matching over 8 bases. The CDR3 loop spans 13 amino acids. Germline values: CDR1 MDHEN, CDR2 SYDVKM. The CDR3 reads CASRPGGTETQYF. Written as DNA, the CDR3 is TGTGCCAGCAGGCCAGGGGGCACAGAAACGCAGTATTTT.

This clonotype came up many times. This chain links TRBV5-1 with TRBJ2-5; D may correspond to TRBD1 or TRBD2 (6 bases each). V lost 1 base and J lost 5, with 15 bases in between. Per the germline V gene, CDR1 is SGHRS and CDR2 is YFSETQ. The CDR3 has 15 amino acids. The CDR3 here is CASSLSTGAAETQYF. The CDR3 DNA sequence: TGCGCCAGCAGCTTGTCAACGGGGGCGGCGGAGACCCAGTACTTC.

This clonotype was observed many times. This chain joins TRBV20-1 and TRBJ1-5; 7 positions match TRBD1. CDR1 DFQATT and CDR2 SNEGSKA come from the germline V gene (reference sequence). The CDR3 is 14 amino acids. The V and J ends lost 4 bases and 2 bases, in that order; junction bases with no gene match: 5. CDR3 sequence reads: CSAKQGFGNQPQHF. In DNA, the CDR3 is TGCAGTGCTAAACAGGGGTTTGGCAATCAGCCCCAGCATTTT.

This clonotype was counted only a few times. The chain carries TRBV9 and TRBJ2-1; 8 bases agree with TRBD1. The CDR3 covers 16 residues. V gave up 3 bases and J gave up 6 bases; unmatched junction bases: 11. Germline V lookup: CDR1 SGDLS, CDR2 YYNGEE. CDR3 nucleotide sequence: TGTGCCAGCAGCGCAGAACAGGGGGGTGTGGTCAATGAGCAGTTCTTC. Its protein is CASSAEQGGVVNEQFF. Filled out from reference TRBV9 and TRBJ2-1, the complete variable domain reads DSGVTQTPKHLITATGQRVTLRCSPRSGDLSVYWYQQSLDQGLQFLIQYYNGEERAKGNILERFSAQQFPDLHSELNLSSLELGDSALYFCASSAEQGGVVNEQFFGPGTRLTVL.

This clonotype was observed many times. This chain uses TRBV5-1 with TRBJ1-5; the D gene is possibly TRBD1 (5 bases). V was clipped by 8 bases and J by 2 bases, with 17 bases between them. CDR3 length equals 15 residues. From germline, CDR1 is SGHRS and CDR2 YFSETQ. CDR3 in DNA: TGCGCCAGGGGGGGTAGTAAACTCGGCAATCAGCCCCAGCATTTT. It is translated as CARGGSKLGNQPQHF.

This clonotype was detected many times. This chain links TRBV12-3 or TRBV12-4 with TRBJ2-1, with 7 positions matching TRBD1. The CDR3 covers 15 residues. The V segment lost 6 bases and the J segment 7 bases; nucleotides outside the gene matches: 12. CDR3 bases: TGTGCCAGCAGCCCAAGACAGGGTCGGGGTAATGAGCAGTTCTTC. Its protein is CASSPRQGRGNEQFF.

The chain has TRBV10-2 and TRBJ1-2; weak D call: TRBD1 (5 bases). Germline CDR1 reads WSHSY; CDR2 reads SAAADI. This CDR3 region has 14 residues. The ends were cut back, 2 bases at V and 0 bases at J, with 7 bases in the middle. The CDR3 nucleotides read TGCGCCAGCAGTGAGAGGGGCCCTAACTATGGCTACACCTTC. It specifies CASSERGPNYGYTF.

The chain's CDR3 is CASSDLRSPYNEQFF. Written as DNA, the CDR3 is TGTGCCAGCAGTGACCTGCGGAGCCCCTACAATGAGCAGTTCTTC. The rearrangement joins TRBV2 to TRBJ2-1; D gene ambiguous. Germline assignment: CDR1 SNHLY and CDR2 FYNNEI. The CDR3 covers 15 residues. Between the trimmed V and J ends, which lost 3 bases and 2 bases, there was a span of 11 bases.

Many counts were recorded for this clonotype. The chain is built from TRBV7-2 and TRBJ1-5, with a tentative D call TRBD1 (6 bases). Trimming removed 5 bases from V and 3 bases from J, with 14 bases in between. Germline loops: CDR1 SGHTA, CDR2 FQGNSA. The CDR3 consists of 15 residues. Here the CDR3 DNA reads TGTGCCAGCAGCCGGGGACATCGGGTCAATCAGCCCCAGCATTTT. Translation gives CASSRGHRVNQPQHF.

This clonotype was counted ten times or more. The rearrangement links TRBV14 to TRBJ1-1; TRBD1 might be the D (5 bases). Germline assignment: CDR1 SGHDN and CDR2 FVKESK. The CDR3 length is 14 residues. The ends were cut back, 2 bases at V and 4 bases at J, with 11 bases in the middle. As DNA, the CDR3 is TGTGCCAGCAGCCAAACCGCGGGGACCACTGAAGCTTTCTTT. Amino acid sequence: CASSQTAGTTEAFF.

This clonotype was observed at least ten times. The V call is TRBV5-1, the J call TRBJ2-1, with D unclear. The V end lost 0 bases, the J end lost 0 bases, and 10 bases lay between the germline ends. This CDR3 comprises 16 residues. The germline V gene encodes CDR1 SGHRS and CDR2 YFSETQ. The CDR3 DNA is TGCGCCAGCAGCTTGGGGCCTCAAGGCTCCTACAATGAGCAGTTCTTC. This sequence encodes CASSLGPQGSYNEQFF.

This clonotype was recorded at least ten times. The CDR3 here is CASSLTSVGQRNTEAFF. The CDR3 coding sequence is TGTGCCAGCAGCCTAACAAGCGTGGGACAGCGGAACACTGAAGCTTTCTTT. The V gene is TRBV7-9, the J gene TRBJ1-1; 7 bases agree with TRBD1. The CDR3 consists of 17 residues. The V and J ends lost 5 bases and 1 base, in that order; junction bases with no gene match: 13. Germline CDR1 reads SEHNR; CDR2 reads FQNEAQ (reference sequence).

At least ten counts were recorded for this clonotype. V gene TRBV20-1 combines with J gene TRBJ2-1, with D perhaps TRBD2 (6 bases). From germline, CDR1 is DFQATT and CDR2 SNEGSKA (reference sequence). V lost 6 bases to trimming and J lost 8 bases, with 20 bases between them. The CDR3 has 14 amino acids. The CDR3 region has the DNA TGCAGTGCACCCGCGGAGGGGAGTCGGTATGAGCAGTTCTTC. Protein product: CSAPAEGSRYEQFF.

A word on this clonotype: This clone may be a read error of a much larger clone one base away. The V and J genes are TRBV12-3 or TRBV12-4 and TRBJ2-3, with D perhaps matching TRBD2 (6 bases). The CDR3 is 14 amino acids. The CDR3 DNA follows: TGTGCCAGCAGTTTAGGTAGCGGCACAGATACGCCGTATTTT. It translates to CASSLGSGTDTPYF.

This clonotype was found once. A much larger clonotype is one base distant, so this may be a read error. The chain combines TRBV29-1 with TRBJ1-2; unclear D gene. The CDR3 spans 12 residues. Germline values: CDR1 SQVTM, CDR2 ANQGSEA. The CDR3 loop reads CSVAGFEYGCTF. The CDR3 nucleotides are TGCAGCGTTGCTGGTTTTGAGTATGGCTGCACCTTC.

This clonotype has at least ten counts. The rearrangement links TRBV7-8 to TRBJ1-5; 7 bases line up with TRBD1. The CDR3 has 15 residues. V shed 5 bases, J shed 11 bases, and the junction held 15 bases outside the gene matches. From germline, CDR1 is SGHVS and CDR2 FQNEAQ. The CDR3 DNA reads as TGTGCCAGCAGCGTCGACAGGGCCTATGGCGGTACCCAGCATTTT. As protein: CASSVDRAYGGTQHF.

CDR3 amino acids: CASSQAGTGSTGELFF. CDR3 in DNA: TGTGCCAGCAGCCAAGCCGGGACAGGGAGCACCGGGGAGCTGTTTTTT. This chain uses TRBV14 with TRBJ2-2, with 9 nucleotides matching TRBD1. Germline V CDR1 and CDR2: SGHDN, FVKESK. CDR3 length: 16 amino acids. The trim removed 1 base at V and 4 bases at J, leaving 4 bases unmatched.

This clonotype was seen ten or more times. The chain carries TRBV18 and TRBJ2-1; D might be TRBD2 (6 bases). This CDR3 comprises 13 residues. Germline V lookup: CDR1 KGHSH, CDR2 LQKENI. V lost 3 bases and J lost 9, with 12 bases in between. The CDR3 DNA reads TGTGCCAGCTCACCCACCGGGGGAAGTGAGCAGTTCTTC. Protein: CASSPTGGSEQFF.

This clonotype was detected a few times. The V call is TRBV14, the J call TRBJ1-3; D remains ambiguous. In germline, CDR1 is SGHDN, CDR2 FVKESK. The CDR3 is made up of 17 amino acids. Trimming left V 0 bases short and J 8 bases short, with 20 bases between. The CDR3 DNA sequence: TGTGCCAGCAGCCAAGATGATACAGATTCAAGCCAGGACACCATATATTTT. As protein: CASSQDDTDSSQDTIYF.

This clonotype came up many times. V gene TRBV7-9 combines with J gene TRBJ1-1; a weak D match, TRBD1 (5 bases). In germline, CDR1 is SEHNR, CDR2 FQNEAQ (reference sequence). This CDR3 has 14 amino acids. V lost 1 base and J lost 7, with 13 bases in between. CDR3 in amino acids: CASSLVRGVGEAFF. CDR3 in DNA: TGTGCCAGCAGCTTAGTTCGGGGGGTTGGTGAAGCTTTCTTT.

This clonotype turned up a few times. The chain recombines TRBV15 with TRBJ1-2; TRBD1 matches 10 bases. After removal of 3 bases from V and 5 bases from J, the junction contained 12 bases not matched to a gene. The CDR3 covers 17 residues. The germline V gene encodes CDR1 LNHNV and CDR2 YYDKDF (reference sequence). CDR3 protein: CATSRSYPGTGEYGYTF. The CDR3, as DNA: TGTGCCACCAGCAGGAGCTATCCAGGGACAGGGGAATATGGCTACACCTTC.